The 4 T cell receptor beta chains in this list originate from one sample, sequenced in a study of blood T cell repertoires in COVID-19. Method: immunoSEQ multiplex PCR; TCRdb's copy keeps in-frame clones and lacks some. The sample records roughly 180,000 clones, over 70% being singletons. Sequenced input: PBMCs or T cells enriched from blood (not recorded which). Every receptor here comes from a man in his sixties who had been exposed to COVID-19.

This chain connects TRBV5-8 to TRBJ2-1; 8 bases align to TRBD2. The CDR3 length is 16 residues. V lost 0 bases, J lost 0 bases, and 2 bases stayed unmatched. CDR1 is SGHTS and CDR2 is YDEGEE in the germline V gene. CDR3 region: CASSLGLAGSYNEQFF. CDR3 sequence (DNA): TGTGCCAGCAGCTTGGGGCTAGCGGGCTCCTACAATGAGCAGTTCTTC.

The chain is built from TRBV27 and TRBJ1-5; D not resolved. Per germline, CDR1 MNHEY and CDR2 SMNVEV (reference sequence). V lost 6 bases and J lost 2, with 11 bases in between. CDR3 size: 14 residues. The CDR3 loop reads CASSFLTGNQPQHF. CDR3 in DNA: TGTGCCAGCAGCTTCTTAACGGGCAATCAGCCCCAGCATTTT.

This sequence joins TRBV5-1 and TRBJ1-4; 9 bases fit TRBD1. CDR3 length: 15 amino acids. V lost 0 bases and J lost 8; bases outside the gene matches: 5. Germline V CDR1 and CDR2: SGHRS, YFSETQ. This CDR3 is CASSLAGTGREKLFF. The CDR3 DNA reads as TGCGCCAGCAGCTTGGCCGGGACAGGGAGGGAAAAACTGTTTTTT.

This chain uses TRBV5-1 with TRBJ1-1; a possible D gene is TRBD1 (5 bases). Per germline, CDR1 SGHRS and CDR2 YFSETQ. The CDR3 is made up of 16 amino acids. V lost 3 bases to trimming and J lost 2 bases, with 17 bases between them. The CDR3 here is CASSSAGRSTNTEAFF. CDR3 bases: TGCGCCAGCAGCTCCGCAGGGAGGAGTACTAACACTGAAGCTTTCTTT.